These T cell receptor beta chains were read from a single sample in a study of T-cell memory formation after mild COVID-19. Using its own MiXCR run on the 5' RACE reads, TCRdb lists one record per CDR3 protein. In the table there are 400,000 or so distinct CDR3 sequences, around 20% of which are singletons. Sequencing used PBMCs or a T cell subset sorted from them (not recorded which). These TCRs come from an adult woman who had mild COVID-19 (a few samples of this study predate the infection). Cell type and time point are not known. Each CDR3 is given with its conserved first and last residue. D genes are given only for firm matches. Size values are once, few and many counts, or a class for expanded clones, and some rows have none.

TRBV18	TRBD1	.	TRBJ2-1	TGTGCCAGCTGCCAGGGGGACTACAATGAGCAGTTCTTC	CASCQGDYNEQFF
TRBV7-9	TRBD1	few	TRBJ2-5	TGTGCCAGCAGCTTAAACACAGGGGGCGGAGAGACCCAGTACTTC	CASSLNTGGGETQYF
TRBV6-1	.	few	TRBJ2-7	TGTGCCAGCAGTGAAAGGGAAGGTTACGAGCAGTACTTC	CASSEREGYEQYF
TRBV7-9	TRBD1	few	TRBJ1-2	TGTGCCAGCAGCTTAGCCTGGGGACAGGGATATGGCTACACCTTC	CASSLAWGQGYGYTF
TRBV27	.	.	TRBJ1-5	TGTGCCAGCAGTGCACAGGGCAACCAGCCCCAGCATTTT	CASSAQGNQPQHF
TRBV29-1	.	.	TRBJ2-7	TGCAGCGTTGATGGGGACTCATCCTACGAGCAGTACTTC	CSVDGDSSYEQYF
TRBV29-1	TRBD2	.	TRBJ2-3	TGCAGCGTTGCGGAAGCGGGAGTCACAGATACGCAGTATTTT	CSVAEAGVTDTQYF
TRBV2	TRBD2	.	TRBJ2-1	TGTGCCAGCAGGACTAGCGGGGTGTACAATGAGCAGTTCTTC	CASRTSGVYNEQFF
TRBV5-1	.	.	TRBJ1-5	TGCGCCAGCAGCTTGGCCGGGAGTGCGGGGCAGCCCCAGCATTTT	CASSLAGSAGQPQHF
TRBV20-1	TRBD2	.	TRBJ2-5	TGCAGTGCTAGAGATCCACTAGCGGGAATGGGAGAGACCCAGTACTTC	CSARDPLAGMGETQYF
TRBV20-1	.	.	TRBJ2-1	TGCAGTGCGCCAGAGGAAGGGCCCTACAATGAGCAGTTCTTC	CSAPEEGPYNEQFF